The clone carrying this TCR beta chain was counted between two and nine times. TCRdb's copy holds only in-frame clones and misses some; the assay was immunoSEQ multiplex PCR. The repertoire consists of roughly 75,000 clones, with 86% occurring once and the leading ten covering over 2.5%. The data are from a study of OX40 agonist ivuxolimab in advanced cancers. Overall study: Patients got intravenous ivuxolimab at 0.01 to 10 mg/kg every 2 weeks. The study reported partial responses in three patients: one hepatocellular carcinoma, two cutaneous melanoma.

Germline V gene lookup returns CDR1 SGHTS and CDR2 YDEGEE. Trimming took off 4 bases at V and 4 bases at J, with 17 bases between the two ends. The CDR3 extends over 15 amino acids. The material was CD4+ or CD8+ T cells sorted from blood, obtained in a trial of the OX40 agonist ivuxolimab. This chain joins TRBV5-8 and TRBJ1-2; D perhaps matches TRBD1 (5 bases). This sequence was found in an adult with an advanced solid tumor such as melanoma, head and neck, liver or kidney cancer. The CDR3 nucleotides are TGTGCCAGCAGCCTACCTCAGGGTTTTGGCTATGGCTACACCTTC. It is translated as CASSLPQGFGYGYTF. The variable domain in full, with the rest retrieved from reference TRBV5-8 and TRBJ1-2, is EAGVTQSPTHLIKTRGQQATLRCSPISGHTSVYWYQQALGLGLQFLLWYDEGEERNRGNFPPRFSGRQFPNYSSELNVNALELEDSALYLCASSLPQGFGYGYTFGSGTRLTVV.